This T cell receptor (beta chain) is drawn from a study of blood T cell repertoires in COVID-19. The wider study: COVID-19 samples from acute and convalescent phases originated in the United States, Italy and Spain. T cells, B-cell-depleted T cells, or PBMCs provided the cDNA or gDNA that served as material.

Methods used by the authors: The authors estimated nucleated cell counts from reference gene primer amplification. Here immunoSEQ multiplex PCR was the method, and the copy in TCRdb shows in-frame clones only, minus some. The V and J calls and clone size were taken over from that table, and D and trimming were inferred from the DNA. The table records tens of thousands of clones, around 85% of them present only once. Unmatched junction bases numbered 6, after V lost 4 bases and J lost 6 bases. There are 15 residues in the CDR3. Germline CDR1 is KGHSH and CDR2 is LQKENI. Sequenced material: peripheral blood. The chain has TRBV18 and TRBJ2-1; 10 bases are shared with TRBD2. This receptor was obtained from a human donor in a cohort sampled during active COVID-19. The CDR3 sequence: CASSRSSGSANEQFF. The CDR3 DNA sequence: TGTGCCAGCTCACGGTCTAGCGGGAGTGCCAATGAGCAGTTCTTC.